Listed below are T cell receptor beta chains from one sample, sequenced in a study of neurological immune-mediated disorders. In TCRdb, the 5' RACE reads were re-called with MiXCR into one record per CDR3 protein. Of about 58,000 distinct CDR3 sequences in the sample, around 2.3% were seen once. Sequencing used PBMCs. These receptors all come from a middle-aged man with multiple sclerosis. The CDR3 runs from the conserved cysteine through the conserved F or W. Fields, in order: D gene, clone size, V gene, J gene, CDR3 protein, CDR3 DNA. A D gene is named only where the DNA matches it firmly. The size entry gives once, few or many counts, or a class when the clone is expanded.

NA	many	TRBV3-1	TRBJ1-2	CASSQDPAYRYTF	TGTGCCAGCAGCCAAGATCCGGCATATCGCTACACCTTC
NA	many	TRBV27	TRBJ2-5	CASRSRGQTQYF	TGTGCCAGCAGATCGCGGGGGCAGACCCAGTACTTC
NA	many	TRBV2	TRBJ1-2	CASSEARGGYGYTF	TGTGCCAGCAGTGAAGCAAGGGGTGGTTATGGCTACACCTTC
NA	many	TRBV12-3/TRBV12-4	TRBJ1-3	CASSWGATAGNTIYF	TGTGCCAGCAGTTGGGGAGCAACAGCTGGAAACACCATATATTTT
NA	many	TRBV7-6	TRBJ2-7	CASSLARDTGGEQYF	TGTGCCAGCAGCTTAGCGAGGGACACCGGAGGCGAGCAGTACTTC
NA	many	TRBV7-2	TRBJ1-2	CASSFVDAGFGYGYTF	TGTGCCAGCAGCTTCGTAGACGCAGGGTTCGGGTATGGCTACACCTTC
NA	many	TRBV7-9	TRBJ1-4	CASSPGRGFANEKLFF	TGTGCCAGCAGCCCCGGGAGGGGTTTTGCTAATGAAAAACTGTTTTTT
NA	many	TRBV20-1	TRBJ2-2	CSATRFGENTGELFF	TGCAGTGCTACGCGCTTCGGGGAAAACACCGGGGAGCTGTTTTTT
NA	many	TRBV11-2	TRBJ1-2	CASSLASYYGYTF	TGTGCCAGCAGCTTAGCGAGTTACTATGGCTACACCTTC
TRBD1	many	TRBV30	TRBJ2-7	CAWSVQQGAREQYF	TGTGCCTGGAGTGTACAACAGGGGGCGAGGGAGCAGTACTTC
TRBD2	many	TRBV27	TRBJ2-7	CASKLAGGSLFYEQYF	TGTGCCAGCAAACTAGCGGGGGGGTCCTTATTCTACGAGCAGTACTTC
TRBD2	many	TRBV10-3	TRBJ2-7	CAIMAGGSYEQYF	TGTGCCATCATGGCGGGGGGGTCCTACGAGCAGTACTTC
NA	many	TRBV13	TRBJ2-1	CASSLAGRHNEQFF	TGTGCCAGCAGCTTAGCGGGACGGCACAATGAGCAGTTCTTC
NA	many	TRBV20-1	TRBJ2-5	CSARDTLNQETQYF	TGCAGTGCTAGAGACACCTTAAACCAAGAGACCCAGTACTTC